Sequencing of this TCR beta chain was carried out in a study of shared clonotypes between healthy human individuals. Broader study findings: Non-shared clonotypes displayed generation probabilities falling below those of clonotypes present in all four donors. With few donors, the genetic and exposure-history diversity represented was limited. Naive subsets usually exceeded memory subsets in estimated richness.

Generated by immunoSEQ multiplex PCR, the TCRdb table keeps only in-frame clones and is missing some. Found here are about 1 million clones, 75% of them singletons; the top ten hold nearly 1.5%. As for this clone: Antigen unknown.

CDR1 MNHEY and CDR2 SMNVEV come from the germline V gene (reference sequence). Trimming stripped 3 bases from V and 3 bases from J, with 9 bases between. CDR3 length equals 13 residues. The gene calls are TRBV27 and TRBJ2-7; no definite D call. What was sequenced was memory CD4+ T cells sorted from blood. Described subset: CD45RA-negative fraction. The clonotype comes from a man aged 18 to 35 in good health. CDR3: CASSLSQVYEQYF. The CDR3 DNA reads as TGTGCCAGCAGTTTGAGTCAGGTCTACGAGCAGTACTTC.